These 2 T cell receptor beta chains were all obtained from the same sample, sequenced in a study of STAT3 mutations in large granular lymphocyte leukemia. Study-level points and caveats: Every T-cell large granular lymphocyte leukemia patient had at least one immunodominant TCR beta clonotype.

These TCRs are of unknown antigen specificity. The repertoire was sequenced with immunoSEQ multiplex PCR; TCRdb's copy has only in-frame clones and lacks some. Of approximately 25,000 clones listed, about 94% are singletons. The sequenced sample was peripheral blood mononuclear cells. Source of these receptors: a man between 40 and 49 years old with T-cell large granular lymphocyte leukemia. Some clones in this sample may be carry-over from other donors' samples.

The rearrangement links TRBV29-1 to TRBJ2-1, with D maybe TRBD2 (6 bases). The germline V gene has CDR1 SQVTM and CDR2 ANQGSEA. V was trimmed by 6 bases and J by 6 bases, leaving 15 bases between them. The length of the CDR3 is 13 residues. In nucleotides, the CDR3 is TGCAGCGTCCCCGGGGGAATTGGCAATGAGCAGTTCTTC. Protein: CSVPGGIGNEQFF.

V usage is TRBV6-1 and J usage is TRBJ1-6, with TRBD1 matching over 11 bases. From germline, CDR1 is MNHNS and CDR2 SASEGT. Trimming cost V 4 bases and J 0 bases; bases outside gene matches: 5. The CDR3 contains 18 residues. CDR3 amino acids: CASSGRDRGSSYNSPLHF. For the CDR3, the DNA is TGTGCCAGCAGTGGACGGGACAGGGGGAGCTCCTATAATTCACCCCTCCACTTT.